These T cell receptor beta chains were read from a single sample in a study of T cells in Graves' hyperthyroidism and ophthalmopathy. TCRdb ran MiXCR on the multiplex PCR reads and lists one entry per CDR3 protein. The sample includes hundreds of thousands of distinct CDR3 sequences, roughly 15% of them seen just once. Sample: blood. All receptors come from a woman aged 45-65 years with Graves' ophthalmopathy. The CDR3 runs from the conserved cysteine through the conserved F or W. The D gene is left open where the match is weak. The size entry is marked missing in some rows and otherwise reads once, few, many or a size class.

TRBV20-1	.	TRBJ2-7	.	TGCAGTGCCCAGACCAACTACGAGCAGTACTTC	CSAQTNYEQYF
TRBV12-5	TRBD2	TRBJ2-1	many	TGTGCTAGTGGTTTGGTACTAGCGGGAACGTACAATGAGCAGTTCTTC	CASGLVLAGTYNEQFF
TRBV4-3	.	TRBJ1-3	few	TGCGCCAGCAGCCAAGACAGGGGCGGTGGAAACACCATATATTTT	CASSQDRGGGNTIYF
TRBV6-5	TRBD2	TRBJ2-1	.	TGTGCCAGCAGTTCTGCTAGCGGGAGATCCGTCTTGTCCTACAATGAGCAGTTCTTC	CASSSASGRSVLSYNEQFF
TRBV28	TRBD1	TRBJ1-1	many	TGTGCCAGCACCAGGGGGCGCCGCGTTTTACACACTGAAGCTTTCTTT	CASTRGRRVLHTEAFF
TRBV28	.	TRBJ1-5	few	TGTGCCAGCAGTTTGCAGAATAGCAATCAGCCCCAGCATTTT	CASSLQNSNQPQHF
TRBV24-1	.	TRBJ2-1	many	TGTGCCACCAGTGATTGGCGGGCCCTCTACAATGAGCAGTTCTTC	CATSDWRALYNEQFF
TRBV11-2	TRBD1	TRBJ2-1	many	TGTGCCAGCAGCTTAGGGGGACAGGGAAGGCAGTTCTTC	CASSLGGQGRQFF
TRBV20-1	TRBD1	TRBJ2-7	many	TGCAGTGCTAGAGATCCGGACAGGGGGCTATACGAGCAGTACTTC	CSARDPDRGLYEQYF
TRBV6-1	TRBD2	TRBJ2-7	.	TGTGCCAGCAGTCGGACTAGCCTATACGAGCAGTACTTC	CASSRTSLYEQYF
TRBV20-1	TRBD1	TRBJ2-4	.	TGCAGTGCCTTCGACAGGGGTGACAAAAACATTCAGTACTTC	CSAFDRGDKNIQYF
TRBV27	TRBD1	TRBJ2-2	.	TGTGCCAGCAACAGGGGGCTAACCGGGGAGCTGTTTTTT	CASNRGLTGELFF
TRBV6-1	TRBD2	TRBJ2-1	.	TGTGCCAGCAAGGGTGGACTAGCGGGCGACTCCTACAATGAGCAGTTCTTC	CASKGGLAGDSYNEQFF
TRBV7-9	.	TRBJ2-1	many	TGTGCCAGCAGCAAAAGGAATGAGCAGTTCTTC	CASSKRNEQFF
TRBV27	TRBD2	TRBJ2-1	many	TGTGCCAGCAGTTTTAGCGGGAGGGCCGGCAATGAGCAGTTCTTC	CASSFSGRAGNEQFF
TRBV7-2	TRBD1	TRBJ1-2	many	TGTGCCAGCAGCCCAGGACAGGACTATGGCTACACCTTC	CASSPGQDYGYTF
TRBV5-1	TRBD2	TRBJ2-7	many	TGCGCCAGCAGCACAGCGGGAGGTGGGAACGAGCAGTACTTC	CASSTAGGGNEQYF
TRBV24-1	TRBD1	TRBJ2-6	few	TGTGCCACCAGTGACGGACAGGGGGGGTGGAGAGGGGCCAACGTCCTGACTTTC	CATSDGQGGWRGANVLTF
TRBV20-1	.	TRBJ1-6	many	TGCAGTGCTAGAGGGGGAGGGGGTTCACCCCTCCACTTT	CSARGGGGSPLHF
TRBV27	.	TRBJ2-1	many	TGTGCCAGCAGTTTAACCGGGGTCTACAATGAGCAGTTCTTC	CASSLTGVYNEQFF
TRBV29-1	.	TRBJ2-6	.	TGCAGCGTTGAAGAAGCGGGTAGGAGGGGCTCTGGGGCCAACGTCCTGACTTTC	CSVEEAGRRGSGANVLTF
TRBV5-1	.	TRBJ2-7	many	TGCGCCAGCAGGATGTGGGGGGACAGAAACGAGCAGTACTTC	CASRMWGDRNEQYF
TRBV11-1	.	TRBJ2-1	.	TGTGCCAGCAGCTGGGGTTCGTTGGGGCGGGATAAGGAGTTCTTC	CASSWGSLGRDKEFF
TRBV15	.	TRBJ2-1	many	TGTGCCACCAGCAGAGATGTATCCAGGGGCTCCTACAATGAGCAGTTCTTC	CATSRDVSRGSYNEQFF
TRBV19	.	TRBJ2-5	few	TGTGCCAGTAGTATACCGAGCGGCAGGTCCCAAGAGACCCAGTACTTC	CASSIPSGRSQETQYF
TRBV11-2	.	TRBJ1-5	many	TGTGCCAGCAGCCCATTGTTCGTCGGGTGCTGTCAGCCCCAGCATTTT	CASSPLFVGCCQPQHF
TRBV2	.	TRBJ2-6	few	TGTGCCAGCAGAGGGTTTTACGGGGCCAACGTCCTGACTTTC	CASRGFYGANVLTF
TRBV2	.	TRBJ1-2	.	TGTGCCAGCAGTGACCTTGGTACAGGGAGGGGCTATGGCTACACCTTC	CASSDLGTGRGYGYTF
TRBV15	.	TRBJ2-1	many	TGTGCCACCAGCAGGGGACTCATCAATGAGCAGTTCTTC	CATSRGLINEQFF
TRBV10-3	.	TRBJ2-7	.	TGTGCCATCAGTGAGTCGATATTGGACGAGCAGTACTTC	CAISESILDEQYF
TRBV27	TRBD1	TRBJ2-1	few	TGTGCCAGCAGTTCAACGGACAGGAGCTACTACAATGAGCAGTTCTTC	CASSSTDRSYYNEQFF
TRBV4-1	TRBD2	TRBJ2-1	.	TGCGCCAGCAGCCAAGAGCTAGCGGGAGGATTGTCCTACAATGAGCAGTTCTTC	CASSQELAGGLSYNEQFF
TRBV7-9	TRBD2	TRBJ2-1	many	TGTGCCAGCAGCTTAGTGGTGGGACTAGAGGCCAATGAGCAGTTCTTC	CASSLVVGLEANEQFF